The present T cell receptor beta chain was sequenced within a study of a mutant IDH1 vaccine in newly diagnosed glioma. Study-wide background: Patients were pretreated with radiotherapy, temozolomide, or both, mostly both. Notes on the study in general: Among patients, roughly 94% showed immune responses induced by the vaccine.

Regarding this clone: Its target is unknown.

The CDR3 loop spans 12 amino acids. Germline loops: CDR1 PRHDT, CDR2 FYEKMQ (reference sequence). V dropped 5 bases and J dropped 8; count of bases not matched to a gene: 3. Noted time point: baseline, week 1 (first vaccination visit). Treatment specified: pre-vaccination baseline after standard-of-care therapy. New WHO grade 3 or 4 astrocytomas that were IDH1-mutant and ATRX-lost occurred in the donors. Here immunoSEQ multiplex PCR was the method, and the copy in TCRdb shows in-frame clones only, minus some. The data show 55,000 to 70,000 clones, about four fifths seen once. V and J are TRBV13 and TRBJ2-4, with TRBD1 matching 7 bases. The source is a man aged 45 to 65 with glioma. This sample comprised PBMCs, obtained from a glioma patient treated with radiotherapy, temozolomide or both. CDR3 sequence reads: CASSHQGDIQYF. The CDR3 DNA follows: TGTGCCAGCAGCCATCAGGGGGACATTCAGTACTTC.